Listed here is a single T cell receptor (beta chain). Its target is not known. Germline V gives CDR1 SGHRS, CDR2 YFSETQ. The V gene end was trimmed by 4 bases and the J gene end by 6 bases; junction bases not matched to a gene: 18. This CDR3 has 18 residues. Unique molecular identifiers featured in each of the TCR beta cDNA libraries. TCRdb fed the PCR reads into MiXCR, producing one record per CDR3 protein. The sample lists fewer than 700,000 distinct CDR3 sequences, 44% occurring once. This entry comes from a study of post-analysis software for immune sequencing data. On the study more broadly: As for disease course, relapsing-remitting, secondary progressive and progressive-relapsing multiple sclerosis were all included. Study-level results: TRBV segments more frequent in patients than in controls numbered roughly 5 and included TRBV5-6, TRBV5-1 and TRBV20-1. Those with multiple sclerosis, the patient group, showed significantly lower normalized Chao1 diversity than controls.

Sequencing input: blood. The genes are TRBV5-1 and TRBJ2-1; 8 bases agree with TRBD1. The sequence derives from a girl aged 10 to 17 with multiple sclerosis. In nucleotides, the CDR3 is TGCGCCAGCAGCCTACTCGGACCAGGGGGCGGGTCACCCAATGAGCAGTTCTTC. Protein: CASSLLGPGGGSPNEQFF.